This T cell receptor beta chain was identified during a study of blood T cell repertoires in COVID-19. Study overall: COVID-19 samples from acute and convalescent phases originated in the United States, Italy and Spain. From T cells, B-cell-depleted T cells, or PBMCs came the material, which was cDNA or gDNA.

A single count supports this clone. The J segment lost 4 bases and the V segment lost 4 bases, leaving 6 bases of the junction unmatched. Germline lookup yields CDR1 SQVTM and CDR2 ANQGSEA. The CDR3 spans 13 residues. Produced via immunoSEQ multiplex PCR; TCRdb's table is partial and in-frame only. Of hundreds of thousands of clones in the sample, 75% to 90% were seen once. The source of this sequence is a woman between 65 and 79 years old with COVID-19, enrolled during active disease. Material for sequencing was peripheral blood. The chain combines TRBV29-1 with TRBJ2-7, with 8 bases fitting TRBD1. For the CDR3, the DNA is TGCAGCGTTGCGCGTCAGGGGGCGTACGAGCAGTACTTC. Its translation: CSVARQGAYEQYF.